Below are 21 T cell receptor beta chains sequenced from a single sample in a study of T cell repertoires in cytomegalovirus infection. TCRdb reanalysed the reads using MiXCR and keeps one entry per CDR3 protein. This table has about 920,000 distinct CDR3 sequences, 25% to 40% appearing once. The antigens for these receptors are not known. The specimen was cultured CD8+ T cells from PBMCs, collected from culture after CMV antigen stimulation. Receptors were obtained from a human donor in good health (CMV status not recorded). Some clones in this sample may be carry-over from other donors' samples.

CDR3 region: CASSPGTSYETQYF. CDR3 DNA sequence: TGTGCCAGCAGCCCCGGGACTAGTTACGAGACCCAGTACTTC. The rearrangement uses TRBV5-5 and TRBJ2-5, with TRBD2 matching over 8 bases. V was clipped by 4 bases and J by 5 bases; unmatched bases: 7. Germline V gene sequence: CDR1 SGHKS, CDR2 YYEKEE (reference sequence). The CDR3 runs 14 residues.

There are many counts of this clonotype. The V call is TRBV6-1, the J call TRBJ2-2; 12 bases agree with TRBD2. There are 19 residues in the CDR3. Germline trimming cut 0 bases from V and 3 bases from J; bases unmatched to any gene: 8. Germline CDR1 is MNHNS and CDR2 is SASEGT. CDR3: CASSEATSGGLLYTGELFF. The DNA for the CDR3 is TGTGCCAGCAGTGAAGCGACTAGCGGGGGCCTACTGTACACCGGGGAGCTGTTTTTT.

This clonotype was seen only once. The V and J genes are TRBV29-1 and TRBJ2-2; D could derive from TRBD1 or TRBD2 (5 bases each). Germline V CDR1 and CDR2: SQVTM, ANQGSEA. The CDR3 consists of 13 residues. V was trimmed by 7 bases and J by 2 bases, leaving 11 bases between them. The CDR3, as DNA: TGCAGCGGCTGGGGGAGCAACACCGGGGAGCTGTTTTTT. It is translated as CSGWGSNTGELFF.

As regards this clonotype: This clone may be a read error of a much larger clone one base away. The chain recombines TRBV7-2 with TRBJ2-7, with 10 nucleotides matching TRBD2. CDR3 size: 15 residues. The germline gives CDR1 SGHTA, CDR2 FQGNSA. This CDR3 reads CVSSLRTSGYYEQYF. CDR3 sequence (DNA): TGTGTCAGCAGCTTGAGGACTAGCGGCTACTACGAGCAGTACTTC.

CDR3: CATSEIGGTGELFF. The CDR3 DNA follows: TGTGCCACCAGTGAGATAGGTGGCACCGGGGAGCTGTTTTTT. This rearrangement joins TRBV24-1 to TRBJ2-2; unclear D gene. CDR3 size: 14 residues. Trimming removed 4 bases from V and 4 bases from J, with 9 bases in between. Per the germline V gene, CDR1 is KGHDR and CDR2 is SFDVKD.

The chain is built from TRBV20-1 and TRBJ2-2; possibly TRBD2 for D (6 bases). The CDR3 sequence is 15 residues long. The germline V gene encodes CDR1 DFQATT and CDR2 SNEGSKA (reference sequence). Trimming took 5 bases from V and 7 from J, leaving 20 bases between them. The CDR3 nucleotides read TGCAGTGCTCGCACCGGGGGTCCCGGGGGCGGGGAGCTGTTTTTT. It is translated as CSARTGGPGGGELFF.

The J gene is TRBJ2-2, the V gene TRBV5-5; D is undetermined. The V gene lost 4 bases and the J gene lost 7 bases, with 14 bases spanning the gap. This CDR3 has 14 amino acids. Germline CDR1 reads SGHKS; CDR2 reads YYEKEE (reference sequence). DNA for the CDR3: TGTGCCAGCAGCCGGGTCACCCAGGACGGGGAGCTGTTTTTT. This codes for CASSRVTQDGELFF.

The chain recombines TRBV27 with TRBJ2-1, with 8 bases aligning to TRBD1. The CDR3 is made up of 15 amino acids. In germline, CDR1 is MNHEY, CDR2 SMNVEV (reference sequence). V lost 0 bases to trimming and J lost 6 bases; unmatched junction nucleotides: 4. The CDR3 is CASSLSPTGGNEQFF. The CDR3 DNA is TGTGCCAGCAGTTTATCCCCCACAGGGGGCAATGAGCAGTTCTTC.

This chain uses TRBV20-1 with TRBJ2-1, with D tentatively TRBD1 (6 bases). Germline values: CDR1 DFQATT, CDR2 SNEGSKA (reference sequence). CDR3 size: 14 residues. V lost 1 base to trimming and J lost 4 bases, with 11 bases between them. The CDR3 loop is CSARAPGQYNEQFF. The CDR3 DNA reads as TGCAGTGCTAGAGCCCCCGGACAGTACAATGAGCAGTTCTTC.

The sample holds a few counts of this clonotype. The genes are TRBV19 and TRBJ2-3; possibly TRBD1 or TRBD2 for D (6 bases each). Trimming shortened V by 5 bases and J by 3 bases, and 21 bases separated the two germline ends. This CDR3 is built from 17 residues. CDR1 and CDR2 from the germline V gene are LNHDA and SQIVND (reference sequence). CDR3 sequence reads: CASSLLGGLSGTDTQYF. DNA for the CDR3: TGTGCCAGTAGTCTCTTAGGGGGGCTGTCTGGAACAGATACGCAGTATTTT.

The rearrangement links TRBV6-2 or TRBV6-3 to TRBJ2-3; 7 bases line up with TRBD2. Germline V gives CDR1 MNHEY, CDR2 SVGEGT. This CDR3 contains 16 residues. Losses at the gene ends were 3 bases for V and 1 base for J; bases not matched to a gene: 7. In DNA form, the CDR3 reads TGTGCCAGCAGTTATCGGCTAGCGGTAGGCACAGATACGCAGTATTTT. This gives the protein CASSYRLAVGTDTQYF.

The genes are TRBV6-6 and TRBJ1-5; D is possibly TRBD1 (6 bases). CDR1 MNHNY and CDR2 SVGAGI come from the germline V gene (reference sequence). There are 14 residues in the CDR3. V shed 7 bases and J shed 1 base, with 11 bases lying between them. The CDR3 DNA reads as TGTGCCAGCAAGGCGGGGGCGAGCAATCAGCCCCAGCATTTT. It encodes CASKAGASNQPQHF.

This rearrangement joins TRBV2 to TRBJ2-1; D unclear. Trimming pared 11 bases from V and 5 bases from J, leaving 13 bases between. Germline V gene data show CDR1 as SNHLY and CDR2 as FYNNEI. The CDR3 contains 12 residues. The chain's CDR3 is CAEGPPHNEQFF. The CDR3 DNA is TGTGCCGAAGGACCGCCTCACAATGAGCAGTTCTTC.

This chain uses TRBV4-1 with TRBJ2-1; 11 bases are a match to TRBD2. This CDR3 spans 15 amino acids. J lost 5 bases, V lost 8 bases, and 8 bases had no gene match. CDR1 and CDR2 (germline): MGHRA, YSYEKL. The DNA for the CDR3 is TGCGCCAGCCAATGGTTACTAGCGGGGGACAATGAGCAGTTCTTC. Protein product: CASQWLLAGDNEQFF.

The chain couples TRBV5-4 to TRBJ2-2, with 8 bases lining up with TRBD2. J lost 6 bases, V lost 2 bases, and 6 bases had no gene match. This CDR3 has 15 residues. Germline CDR1 SGHNT, CDR2 YYREEE (reference sequence). CDR3 region: CASSFGAGGPGELFF. The CDR3 DNA sequence: TGTGCCAGCAGCTTCGGCGCGGGGGGCCCCGGGGAGCTGTTTTTT. The variable domain in full, with the rest retrieved from reference TRBV5-4 and TRBJ2-2, is ETGVTQSPTHLIKTRGQQVTLRCSSQSGHNTVSWYQQALGQGPQFIFQYYREEENGRGNFPPRFSGLQFPNYSSELNVNALELDDSALYLCASSFGAGGPGELFFGEGSRLTVL.

This clonotype was picked up a small number of times. This chain connects TRBV7-9 to TRBJ1-1, with 7 bases that match TRBD1. CDR1 and CDR2 (germline): SEHNR, FQNEAQ (reference sequence). The CDR3 totals 13 residues. Trimming took 7 bases from V and 6 from J; bases not matched to a gene: 8. The CDR3 DNA reads TGTGCCAGCAAATCCGGGACAGACGCTGAAGCTTTCTTT. Translated, it gives CASKSGTDAEAFF.

In the case of this clonotype: A much larger clone is a single base away; this may be a read error. The gene calls are TRBV7-6 and TRBJ1-1; D gene unclear. The CDR3 is made up of 15 amino acids. CDR1 is SGHVS, CDR2 FNYEAQ, per germline. The CDR3 region is CASSLGADMNTEASF. DNA of the CDR3: TGTGCCAGCAGCTTAGGGGCAGATATGAACACTGAAGCTTCCTTT.

This clonotype was detected a few times. One end of the junction fails to match germline, which may point to a read error. The chain combines TRBV5-3 with TRBJ2-7, with D possibly TRBD1 on 6 matching bases. TRBV5-3 is placed among ORFs of uncertain function. CDR3 length: 15 residues. CDR3 nucleotides: TGTGCCAGCAGCTTAACGACAGGATTCAGATTCGAGCAGTACTTC. It encodes CASSLTTGFRFEQYF.

The sample holds a few counts of this clonotype. A much larger clone lies one base from this, so it may be a read error. The chain links TRBV27 to TRBJ2-1; D unresolved. Germline V gene lookup returns CDR1 MNHEY and CDR2 SMNVEV (reference sequence). This CDR3 has 13 residues. Trimming took 4 bases from V and 0 from J, leaving 4 bases between them. The CDR3 protein is CASSYRSYNEQFF. The DNA of the CDR3 is TGTGCCAGCAGTTACCGCTCCTACAATGAGCAGTTCTTC.

This clonotype came up a few times. The chain has TRBV12-3 or TRBV12-4 and TRBJ1-1; D may be TRBD1 (6 bases). The CDR3 length is 14 residues. Trimming shortened V by 6 bases and J by 3 bases, and 14 bases separated the two germline ends. The CDR3 bases are TGTGCCAGCAGACAGGGTAGGTCCTACACTGAAGCTTTCTTT. Translation: CASRQGRSYTEAFF.

The chain carries TRBV9 and TRBJ1-2; 11 bases are a match to TRBD1. Germline CDR1 SGDLS, CDR2 YYNGEE. V was pared by 0 bases and J by 7 bases, with 5 bases of the junction left unmatched. There are 15 residues in the CDR3. The CDR3 loop reads CASSVGGQGAGGYTF. In DNA, the CDR3 is TGTGCCAGCAGCGTAGGAGGACAGGGGGCTGGTGGCTACACCTTC.